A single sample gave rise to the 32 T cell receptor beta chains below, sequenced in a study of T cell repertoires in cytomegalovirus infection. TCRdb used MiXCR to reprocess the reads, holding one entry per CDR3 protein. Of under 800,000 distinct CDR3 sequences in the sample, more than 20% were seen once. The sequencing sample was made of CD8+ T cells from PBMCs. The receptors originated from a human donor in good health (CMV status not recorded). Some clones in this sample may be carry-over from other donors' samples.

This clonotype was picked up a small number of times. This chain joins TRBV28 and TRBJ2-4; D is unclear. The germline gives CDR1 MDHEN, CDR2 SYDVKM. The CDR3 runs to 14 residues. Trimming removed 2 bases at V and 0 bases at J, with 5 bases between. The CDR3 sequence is CASSLLEAKNIQYF. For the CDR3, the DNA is TGTGCCAGCAGTTTACTGGAAGCCAAAAACATTCAGTACTTC.

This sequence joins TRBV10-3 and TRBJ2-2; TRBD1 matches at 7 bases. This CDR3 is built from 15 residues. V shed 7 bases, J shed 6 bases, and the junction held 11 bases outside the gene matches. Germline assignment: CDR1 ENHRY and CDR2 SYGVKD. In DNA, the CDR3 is TGTGCCATCAATTTAGACCTCCAGGGGGCCGGGGAGCTGTTTTTT. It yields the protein CAINLDLQGAGELFF.

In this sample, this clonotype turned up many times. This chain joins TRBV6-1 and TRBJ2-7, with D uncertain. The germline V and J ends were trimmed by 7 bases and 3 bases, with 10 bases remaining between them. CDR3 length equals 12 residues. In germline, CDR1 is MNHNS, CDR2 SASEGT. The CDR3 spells CASTRPDYEQYF. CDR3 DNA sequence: TGTGCCAGCACGAGGCCCGACTACGAGCAGTACTTC.

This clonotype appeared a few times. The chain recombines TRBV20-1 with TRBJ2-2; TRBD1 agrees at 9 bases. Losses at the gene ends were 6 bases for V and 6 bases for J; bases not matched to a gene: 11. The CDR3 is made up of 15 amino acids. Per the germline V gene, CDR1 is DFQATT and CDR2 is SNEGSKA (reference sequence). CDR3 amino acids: CSALIRQGDAGELFF. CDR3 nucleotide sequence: TGCAGTGCGTTGATCCGACAGGGGGACGCCGGGGAGCTGTTTTTT.

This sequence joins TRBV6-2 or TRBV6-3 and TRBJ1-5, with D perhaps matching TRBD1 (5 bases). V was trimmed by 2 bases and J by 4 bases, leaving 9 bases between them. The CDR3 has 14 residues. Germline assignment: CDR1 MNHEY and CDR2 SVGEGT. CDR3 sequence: CASSYQGRNQPQHF. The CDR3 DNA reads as TGTGCCAGCAGTTACCAGGGCAGGAATCAGCCCCAGCATTTT.

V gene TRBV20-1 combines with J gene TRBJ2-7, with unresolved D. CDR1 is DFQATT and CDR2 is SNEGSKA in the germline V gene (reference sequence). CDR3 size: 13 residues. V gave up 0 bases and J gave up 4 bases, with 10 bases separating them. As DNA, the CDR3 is TGCAGTGCTAGAGATGTTAGATCTTACGAGCAGTACGTC. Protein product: CSARDVRSYEQYV.

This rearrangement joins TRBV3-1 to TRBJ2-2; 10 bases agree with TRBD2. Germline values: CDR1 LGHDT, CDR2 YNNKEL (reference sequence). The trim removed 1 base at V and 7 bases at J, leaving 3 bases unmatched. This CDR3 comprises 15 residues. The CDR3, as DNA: TGTGCCAGCAGCCAAGTGACTAGCGGGTTCGGGGAGCTGTTTTTT. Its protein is CASSQVTSGFGELFF.

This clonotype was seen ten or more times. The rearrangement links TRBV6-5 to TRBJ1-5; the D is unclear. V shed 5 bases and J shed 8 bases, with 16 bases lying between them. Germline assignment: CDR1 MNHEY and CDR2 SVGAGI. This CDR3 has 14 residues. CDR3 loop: CASSEPPNLKPQHF. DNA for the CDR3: TGTGCCAGCAGTGAACCCCCTAACCTAAAGCCCCAGCATTTT.

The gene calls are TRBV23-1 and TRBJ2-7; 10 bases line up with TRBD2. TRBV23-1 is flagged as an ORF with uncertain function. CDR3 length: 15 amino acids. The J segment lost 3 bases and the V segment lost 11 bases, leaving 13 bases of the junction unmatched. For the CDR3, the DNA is TGCGCCGAAGCGGGGGGGCAGGCTCTAAACTACGAGCAGTACTTC. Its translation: CAEAGGQALNYEQYF.

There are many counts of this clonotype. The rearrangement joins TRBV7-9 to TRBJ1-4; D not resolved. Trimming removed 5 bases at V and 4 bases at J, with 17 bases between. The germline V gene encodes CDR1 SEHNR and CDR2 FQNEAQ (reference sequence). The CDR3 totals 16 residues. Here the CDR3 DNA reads TGTGCCAGCAGCAATCAGGACCCTTATATTAATGAAAAACTGTTTTTT. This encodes CASSNQDPYINEKLFF.

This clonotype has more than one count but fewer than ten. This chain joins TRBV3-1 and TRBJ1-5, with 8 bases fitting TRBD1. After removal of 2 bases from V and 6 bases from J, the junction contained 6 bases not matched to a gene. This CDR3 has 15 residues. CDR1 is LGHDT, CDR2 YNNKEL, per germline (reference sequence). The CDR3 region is CASSQSGGAGQPQHF. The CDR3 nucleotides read TGTGCCAGCAGCCAATCAGGGGGCGCGGGTCAGCCCCAGCATTTT.

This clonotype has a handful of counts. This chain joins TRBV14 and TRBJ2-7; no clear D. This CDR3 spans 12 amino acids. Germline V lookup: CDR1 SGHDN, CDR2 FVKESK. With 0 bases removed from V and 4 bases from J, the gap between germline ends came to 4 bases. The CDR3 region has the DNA TGTGCCAGCAGCCAAGATGAGTACGAGCAGTACGTC. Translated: CASSQDEYEQYV.

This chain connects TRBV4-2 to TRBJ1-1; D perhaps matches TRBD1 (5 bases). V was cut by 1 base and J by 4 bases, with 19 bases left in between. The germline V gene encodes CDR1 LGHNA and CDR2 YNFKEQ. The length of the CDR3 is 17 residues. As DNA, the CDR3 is TGTGCCAGCAGCCAAGGGTCAGGGCGGGGACTGAGCACTGAAGCTTTCTTT. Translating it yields CASSQGSGRGLSTEAFF.

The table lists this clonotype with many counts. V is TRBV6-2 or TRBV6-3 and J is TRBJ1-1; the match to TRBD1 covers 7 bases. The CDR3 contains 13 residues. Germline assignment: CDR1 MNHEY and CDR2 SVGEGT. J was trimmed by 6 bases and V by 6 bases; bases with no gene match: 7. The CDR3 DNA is TGTGCCAGCAGAGTCAGGGGGACCCCTGAAGCTTTCTTT. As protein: CASRVRGTPEAFF.

Here the CDR3 reads CASSPQEITLYNEQFF. The CDR3 bases are TGCGCCAGCAGCCCGCAAGAGATTACCCTCTACAATGAGCAGTTCTTC. The genes are TRBV10-1 and TRBJ2-1; D is unresolved. V lost 6 bases and J lost 3, with 18 bases in between. Germline loops: CDR1 WNHNN, CDR2 SYGVQD (reference sequence). The CDR3 loop spans 16 amino acids.

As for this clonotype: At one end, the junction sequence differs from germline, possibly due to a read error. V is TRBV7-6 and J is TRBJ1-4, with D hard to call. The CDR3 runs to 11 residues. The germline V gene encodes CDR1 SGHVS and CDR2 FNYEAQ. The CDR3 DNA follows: TGTGCCAGCAGCTTAGGTGAAAACCTGTTTTTT. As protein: CASSLGENLFF.

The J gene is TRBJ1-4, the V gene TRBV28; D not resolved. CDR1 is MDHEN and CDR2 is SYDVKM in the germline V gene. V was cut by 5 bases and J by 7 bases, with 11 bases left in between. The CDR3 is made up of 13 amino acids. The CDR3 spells CASSLTLGEKLFF. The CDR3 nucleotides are TGTGCCAGCAGTCTTACCCTGGGTGAAAAACTGTTTTTT.

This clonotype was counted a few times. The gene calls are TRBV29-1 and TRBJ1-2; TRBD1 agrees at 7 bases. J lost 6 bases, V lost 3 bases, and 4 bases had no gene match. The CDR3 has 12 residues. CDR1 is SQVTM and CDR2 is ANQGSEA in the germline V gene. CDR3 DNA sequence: TGCAGCGTTGACAGGGGGAGGAATGGCTACACCTTC. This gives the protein CSVDRGRNGYTF.

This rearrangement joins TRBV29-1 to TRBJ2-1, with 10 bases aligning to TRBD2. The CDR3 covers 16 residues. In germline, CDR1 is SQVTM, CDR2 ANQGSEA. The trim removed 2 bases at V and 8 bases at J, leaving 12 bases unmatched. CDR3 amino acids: CSVEPAKRGGLDEQFF. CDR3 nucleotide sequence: TGCAGCGTTGAACCCGCCAAGCGGGGGGGCCTGGATGAGCAGTTCTTC.

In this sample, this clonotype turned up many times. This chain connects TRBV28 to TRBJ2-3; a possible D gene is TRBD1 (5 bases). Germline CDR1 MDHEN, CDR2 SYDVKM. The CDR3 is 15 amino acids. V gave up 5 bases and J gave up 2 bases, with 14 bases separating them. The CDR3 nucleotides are TGTGCCAGCAGTCCCCTAAAGGGGCCCACAGATACGCAGTATTTT. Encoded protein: CASSPLKGPTDTQYF.

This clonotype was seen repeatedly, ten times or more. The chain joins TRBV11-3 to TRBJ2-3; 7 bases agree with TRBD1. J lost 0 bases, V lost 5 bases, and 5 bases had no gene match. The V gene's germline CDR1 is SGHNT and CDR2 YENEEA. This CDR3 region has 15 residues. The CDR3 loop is CASSPGQFSTDTQYF. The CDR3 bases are TGTGCCAGCAGCCCGGGACAGTTTAGCACAGATACGCAGTATTTT.

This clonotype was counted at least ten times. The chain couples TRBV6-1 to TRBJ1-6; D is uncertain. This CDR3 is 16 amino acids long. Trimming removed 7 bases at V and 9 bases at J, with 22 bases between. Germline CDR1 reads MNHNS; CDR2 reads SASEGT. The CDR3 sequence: CASTPRDQVGGSPLHF. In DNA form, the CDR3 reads TGTGCCAGCACCCCACGCGATCAGGTTGGAGGTTCACCCCTCCACTTT.

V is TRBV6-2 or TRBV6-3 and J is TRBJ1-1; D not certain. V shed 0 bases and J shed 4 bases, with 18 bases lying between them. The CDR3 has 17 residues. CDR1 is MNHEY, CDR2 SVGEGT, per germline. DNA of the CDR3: TGTGCCAGCAGTTACTCGACCCTCCTCGGGAGAGGCACTGAAGCTTTCTTT. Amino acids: CASSYSTLLGRGTEAFF.

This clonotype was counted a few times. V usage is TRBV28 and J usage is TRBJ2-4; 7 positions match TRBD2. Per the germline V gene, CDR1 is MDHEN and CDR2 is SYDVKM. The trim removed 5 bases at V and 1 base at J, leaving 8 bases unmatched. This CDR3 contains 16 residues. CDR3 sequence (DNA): TGTGCCAGCAGTCCGCTGGGGGAGGGGGCCAAAAACATTCAGTACTTC. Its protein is CASSPLGEGAKNIQYF.

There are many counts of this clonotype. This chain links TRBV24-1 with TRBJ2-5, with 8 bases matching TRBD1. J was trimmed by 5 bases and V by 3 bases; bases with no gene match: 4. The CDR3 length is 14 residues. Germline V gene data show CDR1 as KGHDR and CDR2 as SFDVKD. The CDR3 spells CATSDPDRAETQYF. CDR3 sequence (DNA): TGTGCCACCAGTGATCCGGACAGGGCGGAGACCCAGTACTTC.

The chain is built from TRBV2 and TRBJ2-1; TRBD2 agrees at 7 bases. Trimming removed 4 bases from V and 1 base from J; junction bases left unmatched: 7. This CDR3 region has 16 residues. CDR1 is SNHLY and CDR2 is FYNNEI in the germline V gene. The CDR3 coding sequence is TGTGCCAGCAGTGTGGAGCGGGGAAGGTCCTACAATGAGCAGTTCTTC. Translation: CASSVERGRSYNEQFF.

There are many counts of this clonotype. CDR3 loop: CASSYSAVGVFF. The CDR3 DNA follows: TGTGCCAGCAGTTACTCGGCAGTAGGCGTGTTCTTC. V and J are TRBV6-2 or TRBV6-3 and TRBJ2-1, with no clear D. CDR3 size: 12 residues. V dropped 0 bases and J dropped 15 bases, with 12 bases sitting between them. CDR1 is MNHEY and CDR2 is SVGEGT in the germline V gene.

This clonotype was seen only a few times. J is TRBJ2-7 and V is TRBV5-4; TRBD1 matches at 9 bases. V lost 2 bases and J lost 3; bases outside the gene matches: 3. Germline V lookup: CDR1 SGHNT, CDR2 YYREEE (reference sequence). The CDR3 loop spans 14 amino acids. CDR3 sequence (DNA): TGTGCCAGCAGCTTTTGGGACAGGGACTACGAGCAGTACTTC. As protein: CASSFWDRDYEQYF.

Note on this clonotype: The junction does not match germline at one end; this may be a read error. CDR3 sequence reads: CTSRGIDEPYF. CDR3 DNA: TGTACAAGTAGGGGCATCGACGAGCCGTACTTC. V and J are TRBV2 and TRBJ2-7, with TRBD1 as a possible D gene (5 bases). Germline values: CDR1 SNHLY, CDR2 FYNNEI. This CDR3 has 11 amino acids.

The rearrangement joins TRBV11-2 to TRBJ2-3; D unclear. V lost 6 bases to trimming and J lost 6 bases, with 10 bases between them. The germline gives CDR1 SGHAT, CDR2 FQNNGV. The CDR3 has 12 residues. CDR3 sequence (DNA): TGTGCCAGCAGGTCCGCTACGGATACGCAGTATTTT. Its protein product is CASRSATDTQYF.

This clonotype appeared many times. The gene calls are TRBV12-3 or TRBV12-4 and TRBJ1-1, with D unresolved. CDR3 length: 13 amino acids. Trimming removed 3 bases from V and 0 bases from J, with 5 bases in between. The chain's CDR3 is CASSLLLNTEAFF. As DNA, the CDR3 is TGTGCCAGCAGTTTGCTACTGAACACTGAAGCTTTCTTT.

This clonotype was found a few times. In nucleotides, the CDR3 is TGTGCCAGCAGTGCAGCGTGGGGGGACGCCTACGAGCAGTACTTC. It yields the protein CASSAAWGDAYEQYF. This chain connects TRBV2 to TRBJ2-7, with D perhaps TRBD2 (6 bases). This CDR3 is built from 15 residues. The V end lost 4 bases, the J end lost 2 bases, and 15 bases lay between the germline ends. CDR1 SNHLY and CDR2 FYNNEI come from the germline V gene.